This passage covers 21 T cell receptor beta chains from one sample sequenced in a study of shared clonotypes between healthy human individuals. Assay: immunoSEQ multiplex PCR; the TCRdb copy retains only in-frame clones and omits some. The sample records roughly 1,000,000 clones, about 80% being singletons. The sequenced sample was memory CD4+ T cells from PBMCs. Specified subset: CD45RA-negative fraction. These receptors were taken from a young man in good health. Some clones in this sample may be carry-over from other donors' samples.

This chain links TRBV15 with TRBJ2-5; no firm D call. Gene TRBJ2-7 matches the end of the DNA better, so the J call may be wrong. Germline CDR1 LNHNV, CDR2 YYDKDF (reference sequence). The CDR3 runs to 12 residues. DNA for the CDR3: TGTGCCACCAGCAGAGACACCTACGAGCAGTACTTC. It encodes CATSRDTYEQYF.

The chain has TRBV6-1 and TRBJ1-1, with D possibly matching TRBD1 (6 bases). This CDR3 is 12 amino acids long. Germline loops: CDR1 MNHNS, CDR2 SASEGT. V was clipped by 6 bases and J by 9 bases, with 14 bases between them. CDR3 loop: CASRHREGKAFF. The CDR3 DNA sequence: TGTGCCAGCAGACACAGGGAAGGAAAAGCTTTCTTT.

The chain carries TRBV5-1 and TRBJ2-7; unclear D gene. V was shortened by 0 bases and J by 7 bases, with 17 bases between the two germline ends. In germline, CDR1 is SGHRS, CDR2 YFSETQ. The CDR3 consists of 15 residues. The CDR3 DNA follows: TGCGCCAGCAGCTTGGGTAGTCCGGGCCGTGGAGAGCAGTACTTC. Residues: CASSLGSPGRGEQYF.

This clone was observed a handful of times. The genes are TRBV4-1 and TRBJ1-2; D is perhaps TRBD1 (6 bases). V lost 4 bases and J 1 base, leaving 16 bases between the germline ends. This CDR3 comprises 16 residues. Germline V CDR1 and CDR2: MGHRA, YSYEKL. DNA for the CDR3: TGCGCCAGCAGCCGAACAGGGATGGGGTTTAACTATGGCTACACCTTC. As protein: CASSRTGMGFNYGYTF.

The chain recombines TRBV10-2 with TRBJ2-7; 12 nucleotides line up with TRBD2. The CDR3 sequence is 15 residues long. The germline CDR1 and CDR2 sequences are WSHSY and SAAADI. V lost 3 bases, J lost 6 bases, and 6 bases stayed unmatched. For the CDR3, the DNA is TGCGCCAGCAGTGAACGACTAGCGGGAGTGCGCGAGCAGTACTTC. Amino acids: CASSERLAGVREQYF.

The chain uses TRBV19 and TRBJ1-5; TRBD1 is a possible D gene (5 bases). This CDR3 has 12 amino acids. V shed 9 bases and J shed 7 bases, with 13 bases lying between them. Germline V lookup: CDR1 LNHDA, CDR2 SQIVND (reference sequence). The CDR3 bases are TGTGCCAGCGGGACCGGACCGCAGCCCCAGCATTTT. This sequence encodes CASGTGPQPQHF.

The chain combines TRBV19 with TRBJ2-3; D possibly uses TRBD1 or TRBD2 (6 bases each). Germline CDR1 reads LNHDA; CDR2 reads SQIVND (reference sequence). The CDR3 loop spans 16 amino acids. V gave up 3 bases and J gave up 3 bases, with 16 bases separating them. The CDR3 DNA sequence: TGTGCCAGTAGTATCCTCGGGGGACAAATTACAGATACGCAGTATTTT. Translation: CASSILGGQITDTQYF.

V and J are TRBV6-5 and TRBJ2-1; no clear D. CDR1 and CDR2 (germline): MNHEY, SVGAGI. The CDR3 totals 13 residues. Trimming removed 0 bases from V and 9 bases from J, with 9 bases in between. In nucleotides, the CDR3 is TGTGCCAGCAGTTACTCGATGCAGCTTGAGCAGTTCTTC. As protein: CASSYSMQLEQFF.

V gene TRBV28 combines with J gene TRBJ2-4; 7 bases match TRBD2. Germline V gene lookup returns CDR1 MDHEN and CDR2 SYDVKM. This CDR3 spans 16 amino acids. The V gene end was trimmed by 3 bases and the J gene end by 8 bases; junction bases not matched to a gene: 13. The DNA of the CDR3 is TGTGCCAGCAGTTTGGTCGTTGGCGGGAGATTGGACATTCAGTACTTC. Amino acid sequence: CASSLVVGGRLDIQYF.

The rearrangement uses TRBV4-2 and TRBJ2-3, with D maybe TRBD2 (5 bases). Germline CDR1 reads LGHNA; CDR2 reads YNFKEQ. The CDR3 consists of 16 residues. Trimming cost V 2 bases and J 0 bases, with 12 bases left between them. The DNA of the CDR3 is TGTGCCAGCAGCCAATCAGGAGGAGATAGCACAGATACGCAGTATTTT. This encodes CASSQSGGDSTDTQYF.

This clone has just a few counts. This chain joins TRBV5-1 and TRBJ2-2, with no clear D. CDR3 length equals 15 residues. V lost 1 base and J lost 3, with 10 bases in between. CDR1 is SGHRS and CDR2 is YFSETQ in the germline V gene. CDR3 bases: TGCGCCAGCAGCTTGACGCCGTCGGACACCGGGGAGCTGTTTTTT. Translated: CASSLTPSDTGELFF.

This chain links TRBV27 with TRBJ2-3; weak D call: TRBD2 (6 bases). The V end was cut by 5 bases, the J end by 2 bases, with 20 bases between. CDR3 length equals 17 residues. Germline CDR1 and CDR2: MNHEY and SMNVEV (reference sequence). This CDR3 reads CASSAWRERRLTDTQYF. CDR3 DNA: TGTGCCAGCAGTGCCTGGAGGGAGCGGAGGCTCACAGATACGCAGTATTTT.

The chain links TRBV7-8 to TRBJ2-2; TRBD2 matches 7 bases. V shed 5 bases, J shed 4 bases, and the junction held 13 bases outside the gene matches. The CDR3 contains 17 residues. Germline-derived CDR1 and CDR2 are SGHVS and FQNEAQ. The CDR3 coding sequence is TGTGCCAGCAGCCTGATGCTTGGCGCGGGAGTCACCGGGGAGCTGTTTTTT. Its translation: CASSLMLGAGVTGELFF.

This clone was seen a handful of times. The chain links TRBV5-1 to TRBJ2-6; 9 nucleotides align to TRBD2. Germline V lookup: CDR1 SGHRS, CDR2 YFSETQ. The ends lost 2 bases at V and 0 bases at J; junction bases unmatched: 9. The CDR3 length is 19 residues. The CDR3 nucleotides read TGCGCCAGCAGCTTAGCGGGAGGTTTCTCTTACTCTGGGGCCAACGTCCTGACTTTC. Translation gives CASSLAGGFSYSGANVLTF.

This clone showed up just once. This chain links TRBV6-1 with TRBJ1-5, with D hard to call. Germline loops: CDR1 MNHNS, CDR2 SASEGT. V lost 4 bases and J 4 bases, leaving 14 bases between the germline ends. The CDR3 extends over 15 amino acids. CDR3 sequence reads: CASSGRTDFNQPQHF. CDR3 in DNA: TGTGCCAGCAGTGGCCGGACCGACTTTAATCAGCCCCAGCATTTT.

About this clone: One base separates it from a far larger clone, so it is likely a read error. The same CDR3 also results from other DNA sequences found in this sample. The gene calls are TRBV30 and TRBJ1-1, with D possibly being TRBD1 (5 bases). The CDR3 consists of 16 residues. The V gene's germline CDR1 is GTSNPN and CDR2 SVGIG (reference sequence). The CDR3 is CAWSAFPRGPNTEAFF. The CDR3 DNA sequence: TGTGCCTGGAGTGCGTTCCCTCGGGGACCCAACACCGAAGCTTTCTTT.

Notes on this clone: This CDR3 fails to terminate in the conserved phenylalanine or tryptophan, so it likely reflects a read error. The CDR3 reads CAWTRDLNQPQHL. In DNA, the CDR3 is TGTGCCTGGACCCGGGACCTCAATCAGCCCCAGCATCTT. V is TRBV30 and J is TRBJ1-5; perhaps TRBD1 as D (5 bases). The V end lost 4 bases, the J end lost 3 bases, and 10 bases lay between the germline ends. This CDR3 has 13 residues. The germline V gene encodes CDR1 GTSNPN and CDR2 SVGIG (reference sequence).

The genes are TRBV6-5 and TRBJ2-1; D is possibly TRBD1 (6 bases). The CDR3 has 15 amino acids. V shed 4 bases and J shed 4 bases, with 14 bases lying between them. Germline lookup yields CDR1 MNHEY and CDR2 SVGAGI. CDR3 sequence reads: CASSSPRDIYNEQFF. The CDR3 DNA follows: TGTGCCAGCAGTTCCCCCCGGGACATATACAATGAGCAGTTCTTC.

This clone was observed at least ten times. This CDR3 is also generated by other DNA sequences in the sample. The chain recombines TRBV5-5 with TRBJ1-2; D possibly corresponds to TRBD1 (5 bases). CDR3 length: 13 amino acids. Germline lookup yields CDR1 SGHKS and CDR2 YYEKEE (reference sequence). V was pared by 4 bases and J by 1 base, with 8 bases between. CDR3 in amino acids: CASSPGLNYGYTF. The CDR3 coding sequence is TGTGCCAGCAGCCCGGGACTTAACTATGGCTACACCTTC.

The genes are TRBV19 and TRBJ2-7; tentatively, D is TRBD1 or TRBD2 (5 bases each). Germline CDR1 LNHDA, CDR2 SQIVND (reference sequence). The CDR3 is 12 residues long. V was clipped by 9 bases and J by 2 bases, with 11 bases between them. CDR3 nucleotides: TGTGCCAGCCGGGACGGAGCCTACGAGCAGTACTTC. It codes for CASRDGAYEQYF.

The V call is TRBV25-1, the J call TRBJ1-4; no clear D. This CDR3 is 17 amino acids long. Germline values: CDR1 MGHDK, CDR2 SYGVNS. Deletions cut 4 bases from V and 0 bases from J, with 15 bases between. Here the CDR3 reads CASSVPSVAATNEKLFF. CDR3 nucleotide sequence: TGTGCCAGCAGTGTACCCTCCGTGGCAGCAACTAATGAAAAACTGTTTTTT.